The 24 T cell receptor beta chains below all came from one sample that was sequenced in a study of shared clonotypes between healthy human individuals. Measured with immunoSEQ multiplex PCR; TCRdb has only the in-frame clones, and not every one. The sample contains under 850,000 clones, around 77% of which appear only once. Sequenced: memory CD4+ T cells sorted from blood. As to subset: CD45RA-negative fraction. The receptor source for this set is a young woman in good health.

The chain carries TRBV6-1 and TRBJ2-1; TRBD2 agrees at 9 bases. This CDR3 has 15 amino acids. Germline V gene sequence: CDR1 MNHNS, CDR2 SASEGT. V lost 4 bases and J lost 3; bases outside the gene matches: 4. This CDR3 reads CASSASGRYYNEQFF. In DNA, the CDR3 is TGTGCCAGCAGTGCCAGCGGGAGGTACTACAATGAGCAGTTCTTC.

V is TRBV5-4 and J is TRBJ1-1; D unclear. This CDR3 has 13 residues. Per germline, CDR1 SGHNT and CDR2 YYREEE (reference sequence). V lost 5 bases to trimming and J lost 3 bases, with 11 bases between them. CDR3 DNA sequence: TGTGCCAGCAGAATGCATGCGGACACTGAAGCTTTCTTT. This gives the protein CASRMHADTEAFF.

The chain combines TRBV11-3 with TRBJ1-5; a weak D match, TRBD1 (6 bases). The CDR3 length is 16 residues. In germline, CDR1 is SGHNT, CDR2 YENEEA. Trimming removed 5 bases at V and 3 bases at J, with 17 bases between. The DNA for the CDR3 is TGTGCCAGCAGCCAAAATATGGACAGCTCCAATCAGCCCCAGCATTTT. Encoded protein: CASSQNMDSSNQPQHF.

This clone was observed a single time. The CDR3 protein is CASRRGVTGELFF. The CDR3 region has the DNA TGTGCCAGCAGGAGAGGGGTCACCGGGGAGCTGTTTTTT. This chain connects TRBV6-5 to TRBJ2-2, with D perhaps given as TRBD1 or TRBD2 (5 bases each). Germline V gives CDR1 MNHEY, CDR2 SVGAGI. V lost 6 bases, J lost 4 bases, and 9 bases lay in between. The length of the CDR3 is 13 residues.

This clone was counted only a few times. The chain employs TRBV18 and TRBJ2-2; the match to TRBD2 covers 7 bases. The CDR3 consists of 15 residues. Germline V gives CDR1 KGHSH, CDR2 LQKENI. Unmatched junction bases numbered 7, after V lost 3 bases and J lost 6 bases. DNA for the CDR3: TGTGCCAGCTCACCGGGAATTGCGGGGGCCGGGGAGCTGTTTTTT. This encodes CASSPGIAGAGELFF.

The chain is built from TRBV6-1 and TRBJ1-2, with TRBD1 matching over 10 bases. V dropped 2 bases and J dropped 7; count of bases not matched to a gene: 7. The CDR3 spans 15 residues. Germline assignment: CDR1 MNHNS and CDR2 SASEGT. CDR3 in DNA: TGTGCCAGCAGTGAACTAGGACAGGGGGTGAGTGGCTACACCTTC. Translation: CASSELGQGVSGYTF.

This chain connects TRBV28 to TRBJ1-1; D call uncertain. The CDR3 runs to 14 residues. Germline V CDR1 and CDR2: MDHEN, SYDVKM. V shed 2 bases and J shed 2 bases, with 9 bases lying between them. CDR3 sequence reads: CASSLGRINTEAFF. The DNA for the CDR3 is TGTGCCAGCAGTTTAGGCAGAATAAACACTGAAGCTTTCTTT.

This rearrangement joins TRBV6-4 to TRBJ2-3, with TRBD1 as a possible D gene (5 bases). Trimming removed 0 bases from V and 11 bases from J, with 12 bases in between. Germline V lookup: CDR1 MRHNA, CDR2 SNTAGT. There are 13 residues in the CDR3. This CDR3 reads CASSDSRGTVQYF. DNA of the CDR3: TGTGCCAGCAGTGACTCAAGGGGAACGGTGCAGTATTTT.

This clone has ten or more counts. Other DNA sequences in this specimen translate into the identical CDR3. The chain joins TRBV6-5 to TRBJ2-7; no reliable D call. This CDR3 is built from 14 residues. The germline V and J ends were trimmed by 6 bases and 0 bases, with 12 bases remaining between them. Germline loops: CDR1 MNHEY, CDR2 SVGAGI. CDR3 sequence: CASRRDFSSYEQYF. The CDR3 nucleotides are TGTGCCAGCAGAAGGGATTTTAGCTCCTACGAGCAGTACTTC.

The chain joins TRBV5-1 to TRBJ2-7, with 7 bases lining up with TRBD2. CDR3 length equals 15 residues. The ends lost 2 bases at V and 7 bases at J; junction bases unmatched: 12. Germline V CDR1 and CDR2: SGHRS, YFSETQ. In nucleotides, the CDR3 is TGCGCCAGCAGCTTCTCACTAGCGCCCGAGGGGGAGCAGTACTTC. The encoded protein is CASSFSLAPEGEQYF.

This clone was detected only once. This chain links TRBV4-1 with TRBJ1-1; D is uncertain. CDR1 MGHRA and CDR2 YSYEKL come from the germline V gene. V was clipped by 0 bases and J by 6 bases, with 11 bases between them. CDR3 size: 14 residues. CDR3 residues: CASSQDLAAAEAFF. Here the CDR3 DNA reads TGCGCCAGCAGCCAAGATTTGGCGGCAGCTGAAGCTTTCTTT.

To note about this clone: Other nucleotide sequences from this sample produce the same CDR3. CDR3 DNA sequence: TGTGCCAGTAGTGACAGGAGCTACGAGCAGTACTTC. It yields the protein CASSDRSYEQYF. The chain employs TRBV19 and TRBJ2-7; D is perhaps TRBD1 (6 bases). V lost 5 bases and J 3 bases, leaving 8 bases between the germline ends. The germline V gene encodes CDR1 LNHDA and CDR2 SQIVND (reference sequence). This CDR3 region has 12 residues.

The chain uses TRBV11-2 and TRBJ2-6, with D unresolved. Looked up from germline, CDR1 is SGHAT and CDR2 is FQNNGV. The V end lost 3 bases, the J end lost 0 bases, and 15 bases lay between the germline ends. CDR3 length: 18 amino acids. The CDR3: CASSLGLVLPSGANVLTF. The CDR3 coding sequence is TGTGCCAGCAGCTTGGGCCTGGTCTTACCCTCTGGGGCCAACGTCCTGACTTTC.

A remark on this clone: The sample carries other DNA sequences with the same CDR3. The chain links TRBV19 to TRBJ1-1; D unresolved. This CDR3 is 13 amino acids long. Germline CDR1 reads LNHDA; CDR2 reads SQIVND (reference sequence). Trimming left V 6 bases short and J 0 bases short, with 8 bases between. CDR3 sequence reads: CASSSGLNTEAFF. In DNA form, the CDR3 reads TGTGCCAGTAGCTCCGGGCTGAACACTGAAGCTTTCTTT.

The chain recombines TRBV5-5 with TRBJ2-7; D uncertain. CDR1 and CDR2 from the germline V gene are SGHKS and YYEKEE (reference sequence). This CDR3 spans 14 amino acids. V gave up 2 bases and J gave up 1 base, with 10 bases separating them. CDR3 in amino acids: CASSLRTDSYEQYF. The CDR3 region has the DNA TGTGCCAGCAGCTTACGGACCGATTCCTACGAGCAGTACTTC.

J is TRBJ2-7 and V is TRBV7-8; D gene ambiguous. Germline CDR1 SGHVS, CDR2 FQNEAQ. The CDR3 length is 16 residues. V lost 0 bases to trimming and J lost 3 bases, with 15 bases between them. CDR3 bases: TGTGCCAGCAGCTTAGCACGATTAGCCCTATTCTACGAGCAGTACTTC. It translates to CASSLARLALFYEQYF.

The chain links TRBV12-1 to TRBJ1-2. TRBV12-1 is an annotated pseudogene. The CDR3 has 16 residues. As DNA, the CDR3 is TGTGCCACCCCTTTGGTGGAAGGGGGGGCGACGGGAGGCTACACCTTC. The encoded protein is CATPLVEGGATGGYTF.

In this sample, this clone turned up once. This chain uses TRBV5-1 with TRBJ2-1, with 7 positions matching TRBD1. The CDR3 extends over 15 amino acids. Germline V gives CDR1 SGHRS, CDR2 YFSETQ. Trimming cost V 2 bases and J 9 bases; bases outside gene matches: 11. CDR3 DNA: TGCGCCAGCAGCTTCGCCGGGACAGCCATTAGTGAGCAGTTCTTC. This sequence encodes CASSFAGTAISEQFF.

This chain links TRBV28 with TRBJ1-5; D might be TRBD1 (5 bases). The V gene's germline CDR1 is MDHEN and CDR2 SYDVKM. V was clipped by 2 bases and J by 4 bases, with 18 bases between them. The CDR3 is made up of 17 amino acids. This CDR3 is CASSLGVSDSGNQPQHF. CDR3 bases: TGTGCCAGCAGTTTAGGAGTGAGCGACAGCGGGAATCAGCCCCAGCATTTT.

The genes are TRBV7-2 and TRBJ2-7; D is unclear. The CDR3 runs to 17 residues. The V end was cut by 6 bases, the J end by 0 bases, with 21 bases between. Germline loops: CDR1 SGHTA, CDR2 FQGNSA. The CDR3 reads CASSLGGSRVSSYEQYF. CDR3 coding DNA: TGTGCCAGCAGTCTAGGTGGTAGCCGGGTTAGCTCCTACGAGCAGTACTTC.

The rearrangement joins TRBV15 to TRBJ2-3, with 9 bases identical to TRBD2. Trimming cost V 8 bases and J 6 bases; bases outside gene matches: 12. This CDR3 is built from 15 residues. Germline V lookup: CDR1 LNHNV, CDR2 YYDKDF (reference sequence). The CDR3 region has the DNA TGTGCCACCTTTGATCTAGCGGGGCCGGCGGATACGCAGTATTTT. Protein: CATFDLAGPADTQYF.

The rearrangement links TRBV7-7 to TRBJ2-2; no reliable D call. V lost 2 bases to trimming and J lost 6 bases, with 10 bases between them. This CDR3 has 14 residues. The germline CDR1 and CDR2 sequences are SSHAT and FNYEAQ (reference sequence). CDR3 sequence reads: CASSLSPAAGELFF. CDR3 DNA: TGTGCCAGCAGCTTATCGCCAGCAGCCGGGGAGCTGTTTTTT.

Points on this clone: A much larger clone differs from this one at a single base, so this may be a read error. This CDR3 is also generated by other DNA sequences in the sample. The chain uses TRBV28 and TRBJ2-6; D gene unclear. In germline, CDR1 is MDHEN, CDR2 SYDVKM. The CDR3 length is 12 residues. Trimming left V 6 bases short and J 2 bases short, with 2 bases between. The CDR3 loop reads CASRAGANVLTF. CDR3 bases: TGTGCCAGCAGGGCTGGGGCCAACGTCCTGACTTTC. Filled out from reference TRBV28 and TRBJ2-6, the complete variable domain reads DVKVTQSSRYLVKRTGEKVFLECVQDMDHENMFWYRQDPGLGLRLIYFSYDVKMKEKGDIPEGYSVSREKKERFSLILESASTNQTSMYLCASRAGANVLTFGAGSRLTVL.

The rearrangement links TRBV10-3 to TRBJ1-1; a weak D match, TRBD1 (6 bases). V was pared by 4 bases and J by 5 bases, with 14 bases between. This CDR3 comprises 14 residues. Germline V gene sequence: CDR1 ENHRY, CDR2 SYGVKD. Here the CDR3 DNA reads TGTGCCATCAGTGTCTACGGACAGCCGACTGAAGCTTTCTTT. It translates to CAISVYGQPTEAFF.